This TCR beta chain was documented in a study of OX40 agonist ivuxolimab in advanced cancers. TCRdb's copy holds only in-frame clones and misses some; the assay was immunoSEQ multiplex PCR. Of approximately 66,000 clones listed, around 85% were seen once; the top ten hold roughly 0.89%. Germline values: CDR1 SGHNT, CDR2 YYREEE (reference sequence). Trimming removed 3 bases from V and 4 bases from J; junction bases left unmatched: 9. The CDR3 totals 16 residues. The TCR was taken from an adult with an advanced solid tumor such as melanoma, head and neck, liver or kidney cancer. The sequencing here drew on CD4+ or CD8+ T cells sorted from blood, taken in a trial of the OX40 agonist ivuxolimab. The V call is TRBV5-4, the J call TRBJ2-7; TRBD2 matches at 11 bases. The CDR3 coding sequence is TGTGCCAGCAGCTGGGGCACCGGGACTAGCGGATACGAGCAGTACTTC. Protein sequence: CASSWGTGTSGYEQYF.